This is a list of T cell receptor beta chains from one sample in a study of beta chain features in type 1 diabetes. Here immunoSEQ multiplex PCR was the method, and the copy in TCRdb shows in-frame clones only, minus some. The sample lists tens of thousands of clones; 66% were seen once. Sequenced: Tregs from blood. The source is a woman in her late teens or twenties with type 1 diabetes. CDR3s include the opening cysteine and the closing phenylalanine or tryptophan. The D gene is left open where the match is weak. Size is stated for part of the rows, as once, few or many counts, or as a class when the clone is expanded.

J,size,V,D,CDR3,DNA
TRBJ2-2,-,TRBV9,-,CASSPTRREPGELFF,TGTGCCAGCAGCCCGACCCGCAGGGAACCCGGGGAGCTGTTTTTT
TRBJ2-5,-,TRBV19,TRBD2,CASRKASGGRETQYF,TGTGCCAGTAGGAAAGCGAGCGGGGGTCGGGAGACCCAGTACTTC
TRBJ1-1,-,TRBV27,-,CASSSAGGLTEAFF,TGTGCCAGCAGTTCGGCCGGGGGGCTCACTGAAGCTTTCTTT
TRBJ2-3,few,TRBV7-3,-,CASSPRGHTDTQYF,TGTGCCAGCAGCCCCCGAGGACACACAGATACGCAGTATTTT
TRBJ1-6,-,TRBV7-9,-,CASSWSSYNSPLHF,TGTGCCAGCAGCTGGAGTTCCTATAATTCACCCCTCCACTTT
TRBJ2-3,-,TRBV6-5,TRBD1,CASSSGTADTDTQYF,TGTGCCAGCAGTTCCGGGACAGCCGACACAGATACGCAGTATTTT
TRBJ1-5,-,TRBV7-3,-,CASSSSPDRYSNQPQHF,TGTGCCAGCAGCTCCTCCCCGGACAGATATAGCAATCAGCCCCAGCATTTT
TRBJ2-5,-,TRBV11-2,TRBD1,CASSLKGASAQETQYF,TGTGCCAGCAGCTTAAAGGGGGCGTCGGCCCAGGAGACCCAGTACTTC
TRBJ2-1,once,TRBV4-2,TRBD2,CASSRRGTSNEQFF,TGTGCCAGCAGCCGGAGGGGGACTAGCAATGAGCAGTTCTTC
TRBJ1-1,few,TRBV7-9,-,CASSFFLNTEAFF,TGTGCCAGCAGCTTCTTTTTGAACACTGAAGCTTTCTTT
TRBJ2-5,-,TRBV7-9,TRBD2,CGVAGGRNRETQYF,TGTGGCGTAGCGGGGGGCCGTAATCGAGAGACCCAGTACTTC
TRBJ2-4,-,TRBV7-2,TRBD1,CASSLVGSGGEVKNIQYF,TGTGCCAGCAGCTTAGTTGGGTCAGGGGGCGAAGTCAAAAACATTCAGTACTTC
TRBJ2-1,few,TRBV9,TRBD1,CASSSRAGQGSNEQFF,TGTGCCAGCAGCTCCCGCGCGGGACAGGGTTCCAATGAGCAGTTCTTC
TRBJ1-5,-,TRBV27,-,CASSFSHNQPQHF,TGTGCCAGCAGTTTCAGTCACAATCAGCCCCAGCATTTT
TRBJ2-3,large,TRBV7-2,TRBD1,CASSLMGQTSTDTQYF,TGTGCCAGCAGCTTAATGGGACAGACGTCCACAGATACGCAGTATTTT
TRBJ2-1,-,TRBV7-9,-,CASSARDEQFF,TGTGCCAGCAGCGCTCGGGATGAGCAGTTCTTC
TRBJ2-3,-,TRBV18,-,CASSPPRGAGGDTQYF,TGTGCCAGCTCACCACCGCGTGGGGCCGGCGGAGATACGCAGTATTTT
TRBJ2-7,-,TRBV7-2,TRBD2,CASSFSGSYEQYF,TGTGCCAGCAGCTTTAGCGGGAGCTACGAGCAGTACTTC
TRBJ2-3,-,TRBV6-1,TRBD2,CASSESRGRATDTQYF,TGTGCCAGCAGTGAAAGTCGAGGGAGGGCCACAGATACGCAGTATTTT
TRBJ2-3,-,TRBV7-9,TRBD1,CASSQTGTGIADTQYF,TGTGCCAGCAGCCAAACCGGGACAGGGATTGCAGATACGCAGTATTTT
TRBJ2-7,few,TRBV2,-,CASSEQEAYEQYF,TGTGCCAGCAGTGAGCAGGAGGCCTACGAGCAGTACTTC
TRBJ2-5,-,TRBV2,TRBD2,CAGFRDYRETQYF,TGTGCCGGGTTCCGGGACTATCGAGAGACCCAGTACTTC
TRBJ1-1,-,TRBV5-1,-,CASSNSRGARGGMNTEAFF,TGCGCCAGCAGCAATTCCCGGGGGGCCCGAGGAGGTATGAACACTGAAGCTTTCTTT
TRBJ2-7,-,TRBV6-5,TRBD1,CASSSPGQGLYEQYF,TGTGCCAGCAGTTCCCCGGGACAGGGTCTCTACGAGCAGTACTTC
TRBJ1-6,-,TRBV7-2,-,CASSPGPPGRNSPLHF,TGTGCCAGCAGCCCCGGCCCGCCAGGGCGTAATTCACCCCTCCACTTT
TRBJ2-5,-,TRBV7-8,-,CASSLTDSQETQYF,TGTGCCAGCAGCTTAACCGACAGCCAAGAGACCCAGTACTTC
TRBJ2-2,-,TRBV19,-,CASSIFQAYTGELFF,TGTGCCAGTAGTATTTTTCAGGCCTACACCGGGGAGCTGTTTTTT
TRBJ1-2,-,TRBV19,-,CAGSQGGYGYTF,TGTGCCGGTTCACAGGGCGGCTATGGCTACACCTTC
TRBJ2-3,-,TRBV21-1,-,CASSKLGQSTDTQYF,TGTGCCAGCAGCAAATTGGGACAGAGCACAGATACGCAGTATTTT